This T cell receptor (beta chain) was profiled in a study of blood T cell repertoires in COVID-19. Study-wide background: T cells, B-cell-depleted T cells, or PBMCs provided the cDNA or gDNA that served as material.

This clone was seen a single time. Trimming pared 5 bases from V and 3 bases from J, leaving 14 bases between. Germline CDR1 reads SGHAT; CDR2 reads FQNNGV. CDR3 length: 14 residues. In the authors' methods: The assay estimated nucleated cells by amplifying reference gene primers. Repertoires were generated with immunoSEQ multiplex PCR, while TCRdb's copy carries only in-frame clones and drops some. Clone size and V and J calls were adopted from that table, with D and trimming inferred from the DNA. The sample contains about 480,000 clones, around 89% of which appear only once. The origin of this receptor is a woman in her twenties or thirties with acute or convalescent COVID-19. The sequenced sample was peripheral blood. V is TRBV11-2 and J is TRBJ2-7, with a tentative D call TRBD1 (6 bases). For the CDR3, the DNA is TGTGCCAGCAGCCCCCGGACAGTCTACTACGAGCAGTACTTC. It codes for CASSPRTVYYEQYF.